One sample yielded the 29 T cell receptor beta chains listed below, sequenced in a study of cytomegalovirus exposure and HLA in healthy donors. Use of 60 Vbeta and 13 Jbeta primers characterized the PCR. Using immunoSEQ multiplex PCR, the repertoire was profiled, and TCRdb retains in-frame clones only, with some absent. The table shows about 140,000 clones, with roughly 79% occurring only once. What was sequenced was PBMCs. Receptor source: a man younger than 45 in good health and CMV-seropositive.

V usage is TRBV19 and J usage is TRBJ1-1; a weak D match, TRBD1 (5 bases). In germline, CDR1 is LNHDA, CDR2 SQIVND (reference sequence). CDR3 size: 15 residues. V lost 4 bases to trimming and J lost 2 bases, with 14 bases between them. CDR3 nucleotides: TGTGCCAGTAGTAGTACCCCCGACAGCAACACTGAAGCTTTCTTT. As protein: CASSSTPDSNTEAFF.

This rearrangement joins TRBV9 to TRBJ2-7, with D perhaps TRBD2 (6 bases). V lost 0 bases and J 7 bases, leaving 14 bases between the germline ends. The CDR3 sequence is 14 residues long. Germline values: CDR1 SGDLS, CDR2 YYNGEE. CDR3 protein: CASSVATQGGEQYF. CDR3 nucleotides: TGTGCCAGCAGCGTAGCCACCCAGGGAGGAGAGCAGTACTTC.

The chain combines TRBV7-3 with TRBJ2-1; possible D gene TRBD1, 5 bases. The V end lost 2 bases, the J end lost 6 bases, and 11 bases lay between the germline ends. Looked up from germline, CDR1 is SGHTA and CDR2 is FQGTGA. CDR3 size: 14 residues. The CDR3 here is CASSLSEGVNEQFF. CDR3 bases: TGTGCCAGCAGCTTATCCGAAGGGGTCAATGAGCAGTTCTTC.

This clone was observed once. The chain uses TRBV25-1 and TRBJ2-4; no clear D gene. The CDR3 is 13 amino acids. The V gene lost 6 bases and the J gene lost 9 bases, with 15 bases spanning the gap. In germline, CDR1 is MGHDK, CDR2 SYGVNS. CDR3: CASSNSEVGIQYF. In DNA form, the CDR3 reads TGTGCCAGCAGCAATTCAGAGGTGGGCATTCAGTACTTC.

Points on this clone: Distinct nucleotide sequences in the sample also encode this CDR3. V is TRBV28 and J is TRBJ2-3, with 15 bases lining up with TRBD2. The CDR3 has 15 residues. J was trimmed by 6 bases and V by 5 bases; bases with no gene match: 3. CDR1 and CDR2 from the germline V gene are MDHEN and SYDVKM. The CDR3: CASSPGTSGRDTQYF. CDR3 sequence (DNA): TGTGCCAGCAGTCCGGGGACTAGCGGGAGGGATACGCAGTATTTT.

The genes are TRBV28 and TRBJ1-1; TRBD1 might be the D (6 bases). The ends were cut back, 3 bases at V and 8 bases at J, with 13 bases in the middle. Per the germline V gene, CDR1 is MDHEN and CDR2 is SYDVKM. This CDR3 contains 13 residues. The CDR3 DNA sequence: TGTGCCAGCAGTTTGCCCGTTGGGACAGAAGCTTTCTTT. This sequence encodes CASSLPVGTEAFF.

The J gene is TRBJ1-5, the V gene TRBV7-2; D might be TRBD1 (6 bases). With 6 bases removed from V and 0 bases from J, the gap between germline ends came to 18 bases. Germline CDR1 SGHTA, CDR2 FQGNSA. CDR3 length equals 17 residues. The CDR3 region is CASSRQGSRFSNQPQHF. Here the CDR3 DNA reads TGTGCCAGCAGTCGTCAGGGGTCCCGATTTAGCAATCAGCCCCAGCATTTT.

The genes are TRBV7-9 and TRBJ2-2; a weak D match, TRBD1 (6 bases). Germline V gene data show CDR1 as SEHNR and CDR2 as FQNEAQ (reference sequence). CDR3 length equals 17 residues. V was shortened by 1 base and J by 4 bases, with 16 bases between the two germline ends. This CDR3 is CASSLGGQGPTTGELFF. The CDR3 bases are TGTGCCAGCAGCTTAGGGGGGCAGGGCCCCACCACCGGGGAGCTGTTTTTT.

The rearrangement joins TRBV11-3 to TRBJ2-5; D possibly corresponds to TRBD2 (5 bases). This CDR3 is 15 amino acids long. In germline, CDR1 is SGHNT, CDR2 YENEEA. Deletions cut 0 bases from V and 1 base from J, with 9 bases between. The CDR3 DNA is TGTGCCAGCAGCTTAGATGGGGAGTTCCAAGAGACCCAGTACTTC. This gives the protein CASSLDGEFQETQYF.

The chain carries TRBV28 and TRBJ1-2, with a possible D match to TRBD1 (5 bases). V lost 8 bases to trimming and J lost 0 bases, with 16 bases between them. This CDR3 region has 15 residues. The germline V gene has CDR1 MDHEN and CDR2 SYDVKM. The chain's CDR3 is CASRRDLRANYGYTF. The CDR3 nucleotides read TGTGCCAGCCGCAGGGATTTAAGAGCTAACTATGGCTACACCTTC.

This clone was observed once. CDR3 in DNA: TGTGCCAGCAGTTTGGCGGAGGGTATGGGGGGTACGCAGTATTTT. It encodes CASSLAEGMGGTQYF. V usage is TRBV28 and J usage is TRBJ2-3; a possible D gene is TRBD2 (6 bases). The CDR3 runs 15 residues. The V end was cut by 3 bases, the J end by 8 bases, with 18 bases between. Germline V CDR1 and CDR2: MDHEN, SYDVKM. The variable domain in full, with the rest retrieved from reference TRBV28 and TRBJ2-3, is DVKVTQSSRYLVKRTGEKVFLECVQDMDHENMFWYRQDPGLGLRLIYFSYDVKMKEKGDIPEGYSVSREKKERFSLILESASTNQTSMYLCASSLAEGMGGTQYFGPGTRLTVL.

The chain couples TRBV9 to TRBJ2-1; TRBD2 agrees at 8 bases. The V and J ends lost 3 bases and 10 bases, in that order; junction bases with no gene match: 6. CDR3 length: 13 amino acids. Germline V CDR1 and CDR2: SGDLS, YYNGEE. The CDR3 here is CASSGTSLDEQFF. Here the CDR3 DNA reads TGTGCCAGCAGCGGGACTAGCCTGGACGAGCAGTTCTTC.

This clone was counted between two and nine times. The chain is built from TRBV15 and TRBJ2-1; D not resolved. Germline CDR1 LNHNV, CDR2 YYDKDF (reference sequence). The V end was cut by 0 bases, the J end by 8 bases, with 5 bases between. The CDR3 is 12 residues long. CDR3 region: CATSRDEDEQFF. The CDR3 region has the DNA TGTGCCACCAGCAGAGATGAGGATGAGCAGTTCTTC. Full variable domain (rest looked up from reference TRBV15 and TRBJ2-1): DAMVIQNPRYQVTQFGKPVTLSCSQTLNHNVMYWYQQKSSQAPKLLFHYYDKDFNNEADTPDNFQSRRPNTSFCFLDIRSPGLGDTAMYLCATSRDEDEQFFGPGTRLTVL.

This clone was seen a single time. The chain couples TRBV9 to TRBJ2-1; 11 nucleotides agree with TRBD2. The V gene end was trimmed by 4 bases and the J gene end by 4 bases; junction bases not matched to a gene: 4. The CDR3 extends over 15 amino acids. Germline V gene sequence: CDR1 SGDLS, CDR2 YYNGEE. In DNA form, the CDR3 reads TGTGCCAGCAGCCTAGCGGGGGGCCGGTACAATGAGCAGTTCTTC. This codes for CASSLAGGRYNEQFF.

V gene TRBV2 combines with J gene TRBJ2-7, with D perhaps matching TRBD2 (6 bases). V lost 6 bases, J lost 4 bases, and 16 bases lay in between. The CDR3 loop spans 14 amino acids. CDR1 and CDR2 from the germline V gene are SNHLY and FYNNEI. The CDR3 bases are TGTGCCAGCAGGCCCTTCGGGACTCTTTACGAGCAGTACTTC. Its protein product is CASRPFGTLYEQYF.

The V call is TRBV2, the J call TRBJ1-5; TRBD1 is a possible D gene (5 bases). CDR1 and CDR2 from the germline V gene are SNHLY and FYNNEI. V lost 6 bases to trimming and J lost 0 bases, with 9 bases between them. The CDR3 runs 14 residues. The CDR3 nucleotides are TGTGCCAGCAGGCGGACAAATAGCAATCAGCCCCAGCATTTT. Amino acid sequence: CASRRTNSNQPQHF.

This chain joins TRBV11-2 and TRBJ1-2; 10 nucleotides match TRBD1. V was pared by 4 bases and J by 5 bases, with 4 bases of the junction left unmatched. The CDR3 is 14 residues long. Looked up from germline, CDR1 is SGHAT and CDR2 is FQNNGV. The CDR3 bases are TGTGCCAGCAGCTCCTCGGACAGGGGGTATGGCTACACCTTC. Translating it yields CASSSSDRGYGYTF.

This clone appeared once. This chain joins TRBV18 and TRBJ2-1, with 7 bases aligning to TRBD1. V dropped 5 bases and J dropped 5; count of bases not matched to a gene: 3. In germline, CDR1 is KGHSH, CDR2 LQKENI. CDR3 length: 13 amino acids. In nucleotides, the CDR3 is TGTGCCAGCTCAAGGGACAGCAACAATGAGCAGTTCTTC. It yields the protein CASSRDSNNEQFF.

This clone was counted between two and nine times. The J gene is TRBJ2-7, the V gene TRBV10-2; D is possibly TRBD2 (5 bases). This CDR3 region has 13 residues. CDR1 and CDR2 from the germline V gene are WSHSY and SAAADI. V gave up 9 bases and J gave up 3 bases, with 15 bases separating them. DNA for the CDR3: TGCGCCAGTAAGGACTTTATAGGCTACGAGCAGTACTTC. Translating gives CASKDFIGYEQYF.

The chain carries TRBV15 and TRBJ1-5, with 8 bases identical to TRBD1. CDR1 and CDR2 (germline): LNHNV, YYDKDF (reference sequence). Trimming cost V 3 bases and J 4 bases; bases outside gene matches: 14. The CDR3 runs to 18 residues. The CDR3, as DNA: TGTGCCACCAGCAGGGAAGACAGGGGTCTTCTAAGGAATCAGCCCCAGCATTTT. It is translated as CATSREDRGLLRNQPQHF.

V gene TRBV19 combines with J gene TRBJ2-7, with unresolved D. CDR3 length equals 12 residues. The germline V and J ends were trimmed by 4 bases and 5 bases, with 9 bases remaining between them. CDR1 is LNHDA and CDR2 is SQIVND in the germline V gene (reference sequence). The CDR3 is CASSNTRDEQYF. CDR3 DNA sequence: TGTGCCAGTAGTAATACGCGCGACGAGCAGTACTTC.

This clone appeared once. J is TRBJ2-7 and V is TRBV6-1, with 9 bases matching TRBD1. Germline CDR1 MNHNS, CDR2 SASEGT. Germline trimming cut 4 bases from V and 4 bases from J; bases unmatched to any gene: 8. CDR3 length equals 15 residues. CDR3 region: CASSAPGTGTYEQYF. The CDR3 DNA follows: TGTGCCAGCAGTGCTCCCGGGACAGGGACGTACGAGCAGTACTTC.

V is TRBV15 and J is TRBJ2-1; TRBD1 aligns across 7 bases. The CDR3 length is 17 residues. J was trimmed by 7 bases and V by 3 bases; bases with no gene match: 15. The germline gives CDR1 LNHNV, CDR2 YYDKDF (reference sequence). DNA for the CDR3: TGTGCCACCAGCAGTTCGACAGGGCTGGGCTCTGTTAATGAGCAGTTCTTC. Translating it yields CATSSSTGLGSVNEQFF.

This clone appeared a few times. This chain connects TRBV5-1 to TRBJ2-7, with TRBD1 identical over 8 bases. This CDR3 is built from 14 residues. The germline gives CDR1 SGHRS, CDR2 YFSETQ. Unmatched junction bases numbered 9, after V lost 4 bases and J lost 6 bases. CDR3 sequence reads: CASSVTGAQGEQYF. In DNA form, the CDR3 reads TGCGCCAGCAGCGTGACAGGGGCCCAGGGCGAGCAGTACTTC.

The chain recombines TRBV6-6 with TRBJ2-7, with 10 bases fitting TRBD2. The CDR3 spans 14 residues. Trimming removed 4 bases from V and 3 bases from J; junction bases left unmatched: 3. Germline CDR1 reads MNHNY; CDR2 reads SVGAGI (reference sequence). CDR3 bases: TGTGCCAGCAGTTCTAGCGGGGGCGTCTACGAGCAGTACTTC. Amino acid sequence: CASSSSGGVYEQYF.

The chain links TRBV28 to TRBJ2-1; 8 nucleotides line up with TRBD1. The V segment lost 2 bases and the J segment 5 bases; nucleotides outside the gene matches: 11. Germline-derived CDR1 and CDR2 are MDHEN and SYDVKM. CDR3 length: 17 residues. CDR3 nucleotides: TGTGCCAGCAGTTTAACCCTACATGGACAGGGTAACAATGAGCAGTTCTTC. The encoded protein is CASSLTLHGQGNNEQFF.

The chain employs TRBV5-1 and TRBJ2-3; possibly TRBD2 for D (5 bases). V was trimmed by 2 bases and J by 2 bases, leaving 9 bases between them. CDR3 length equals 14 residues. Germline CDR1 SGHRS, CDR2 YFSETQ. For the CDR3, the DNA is TGCGCCAGCAGCTTCGGGGAGTACACAGATACGCAGTATTTT. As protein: CASSFGEYTDTQYF.

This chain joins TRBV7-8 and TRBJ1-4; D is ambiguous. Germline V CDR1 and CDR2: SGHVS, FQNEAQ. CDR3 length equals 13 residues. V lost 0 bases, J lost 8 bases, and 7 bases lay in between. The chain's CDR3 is CASSLASREKLFF. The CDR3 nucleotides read TGTGCCAGCAGCTTAGCCTCCAGGGAAAAACTGTTTTTT.

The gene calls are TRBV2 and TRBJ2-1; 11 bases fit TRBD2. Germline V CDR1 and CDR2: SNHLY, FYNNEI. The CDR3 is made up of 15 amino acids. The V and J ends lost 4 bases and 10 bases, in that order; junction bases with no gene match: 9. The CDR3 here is CASSGASGGHQEQFF. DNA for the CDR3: TGTGCCAGCAGTGGGGCTAGCGGGGGGCACCAGGAGCAGTTCTTC.